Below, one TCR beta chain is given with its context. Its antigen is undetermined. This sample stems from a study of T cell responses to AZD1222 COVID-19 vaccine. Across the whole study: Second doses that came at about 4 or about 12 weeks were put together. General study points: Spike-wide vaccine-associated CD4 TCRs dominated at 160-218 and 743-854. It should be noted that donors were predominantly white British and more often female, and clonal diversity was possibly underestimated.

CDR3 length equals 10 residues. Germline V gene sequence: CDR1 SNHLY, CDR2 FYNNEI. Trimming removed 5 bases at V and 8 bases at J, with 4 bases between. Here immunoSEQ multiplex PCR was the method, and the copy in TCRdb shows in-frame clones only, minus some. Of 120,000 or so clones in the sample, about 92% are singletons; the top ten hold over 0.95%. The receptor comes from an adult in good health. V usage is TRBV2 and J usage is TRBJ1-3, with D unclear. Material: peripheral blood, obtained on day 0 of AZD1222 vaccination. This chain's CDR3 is CASSCDTIYF. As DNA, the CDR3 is TGTGCCAGCAGTTGTGACACCATATATTTT.